The sequence of this TCR beta chain was determined in a study of cytomegalovirus exposure and HLA in healthy donors. Across the whole study: Among 150 million to 200 million T cells, an earlier analysis found 120 million or so unique TCR beta sequences.

V gave up 1 base and J gave up 0 bases; unmatched junction bases: 5. Germline V gives CDR1 MGHRA, CDR2 YSYEKL. The CDR3 runs 17 residues. Primers for the PCR totalled 60 Vbeta and 13 Jbeta. The protocol was immunoSEQ multiplex PCR, while the TCRdb copy is restricted to in-frame clones and leaves out a portion. The table lists under 200,000 clones, almost 80% of them singletons. Sequenced: PBMCs. The chain joins TRBV4-1 to TRBJ1-5, with 8 positions matching TRBD1. This receptor was identified in a woman aged 50 to 60 in good health and CMV-seronegative. CDR3 protein: CASSQGKGTGSNQPQHF. In nucleotides, the CDR3 is TGCGCCAGCAGCCAAGGGAAGGGGACAGGTAGCAATCAGCCCCAGCATTTT.